This passage covers 26 T cell receptor beta chains from one sample sequenced in a study of shared clonotypes between healthy human individuals. Only in-frame clones appear in the TCRdb table, and some are missing; sequencing was by immunoSEQ multiplex PCR. The data show 1,400,000 or so clones, around 98.5% seen once. The material sequenced was naive CD4+ T cells sorted from blood. The subset denotes: CD45RA+ positively selected. The receptors were sampled from a man younger than 45 in good health.

The rearrangement links TRBV29-1 to TRBJ1-5; D perhaps matches TRBD1 (5 bases). CDR3 length: 14 amino acids. V was pared by 4 bases and J by 2 bases, with 12 bases between. Germline-derived CDR1 and CDR2 are SQVTM and ANQGSEA. CDR3 sequence: CSVVSGGGNQPQHF. The CDR3 nucleotides are TGCAGCGTTGTTTCGGGGGGAGGCAATCAGCCCCAGCATTTT.

This chain uses TRBV10-3 with TRBJ2-7; D not certain. The CDR3 is made up of 12 amino acids. V dropped 5 bases and J dropped 2 bases, with 7 bases sitting between them. Germline CDR1 is ENHRY and CDR2 is SYGVKD. CDR3 DNA sequence: TGTGCCATCAGTAGGGCTACCTACGAGCAGTACTTC. This codes for CAISRATYEQYF.

The chain is built from TRBV2 and TRBJ2-1; 12 bases line up with TRBD2. The CDR3 consists of 17 residues. CDR1 SNHLY and CDR2 FYNNEI come from the germline V gene. V shed 5 bases, J shed 0 bases, and the junction held 5 bases outside the gene matches. CDR3: CASSFTSGRISYNEQFF. CDR3 sequence (DNA): TGTGCCAGCAGTTTTACTAGCGGGAGGATCTCCTACAATGAGCAGTTCTTC.

The chain combines TRBV5-1 with TRBJ1-3; D is undetermined. V was clipped by 5 bases and J by 0 bases, with 12 bases between them. The CDR3 has 15 residues. Germline V gives CDR1 SGHRS, CDR2 YFSETQ. The CDR3 loop is CASRPNSDSGNTIYF. Written as DNA, the CDR3 is TGCGCCAGCAGACCCAACAGTGACTCTGGAAACACCATATATTTT.

This chain uses TRBV6-1 with TRBJ2-5; tentative D call: TRBD1 (5 bases). In germline, CDR1 is MNHNS, CDR2 SASEGT. The V and J ends lost 3 bases and 11 bases respectively, with 16 bases between them. CDR3 length: 13 residues. This CDR3 reads CASSEWGTSSQYF. In DNA, the CDR3 is TGTGCCAGCAGTGAGTGGGGCACCAGTTCTCAGTACTTC.

As concerns this clone: Other DNA sequences from this sample encode an identical CDR3 as well. The chain joins TRBV18 to TRBJ1-3; no definite D call. The ends were cut back, 1 base at V and 4 bases at J, with 8 bases in the middle. CDR3 length equals 14 residues. Germline assignment: CDR1 KGHSH and CDR2 LQKENI. The CDR3 DNA is TGTGCCAGCTCACCACAGGGTCCAGGAAACACCATATATTTT. It specifies CASSPQGPGNTIYF.

The CDR3 reads CASSLGQSQPNTGELFF. DNA for the CDR3: TGCGCCAGCAGCCTGGGACAGAGCCAACCGAACACCGGGGAGCTGTTTTTT. This sequence joins TRBV5-1 and TRBJ2-2, with 7 bases that match TRBD1. This CDR3 region has 17 residues. Germline-derived CDR1 and CDR2 are SGHRS and YFSETQ. V was clipped by 4 bases and J by 0 bases; unmatched bases: 9.

The chain couples TRBV23-1 to TRBJ1-1; D uncertain. TRBV23-1 has ORF status, its function being uncertain. The germline V and J ends were trimmed by 2 bases and 8 bases, with 12 bases remaining between them. The CDR3 spans 13 residues. CDR3 protein: CASSQPTSREAFF. CDR3 DNA: TGCGCCAGCAGTCAACCGACATCCCGGGAAGCTTTCTTT.

This rearrangement joins TRBV5-1 to TRBJ2-2; D is perhaps TRBD1 (6 bases). There are 17 residues in the CDR3. Germline lookup yields CDR1 SGHRS and CDR2 YFSETQ. Trimming shortened V by 0 bases and J by 6 bases, and 18 bases separated the two germline ends. The CDR3 region has the DNA TGCGCCAGCAGCTTGGCACCTGGTGGGGGCGCAGCCGGGGAGCTGTTTTTT. This gives the protein CASSLAPGGGAAGELFF.

This rearrangement joins TRBV5-6 to TRBJ2-2; no firm D call. The CDR3 is 15 amino acids. V was pared by 2 bases and J by 0 bases, with 8 bases between. Germline V CDR1 and CDR2: SGHDT, YYEEEE. CDR3 sequence reads: CASSFGISNTGELFF. The CDR3 DNA reads as TGTGCCAGCAGCTTCGGTATTTCGAACACCGGGGAGCTGTTTTTT.

The chain joins TRBV10-1 to TRBJ1-2; 7 bases map to TRBD1. The CDR3 is 16 amino acids. Trimming at V came to 7 bases and at J to 4 bases, leaving 15 bases not matched to a gene. Looked up from germline, CDR1 is WNHNN and CDR2 is SYGVQD (reference sequence). As DNA, the CDR3 is TGCGCCAGCAAACCCCCGGGACAGAAATTTACCTATGGCTACACCTTC. It specifies CASKPPGQKFTYGYTF.

The chain uses TRBV28 and TRBJ2-7; D may be TRBD2 (7 bases). Per the germline V gene, CDR1 is MDHEN and CDR2 is SYDVKM. The CDR3 has 13 amino acids. V lost 8 bases and J lost 3, with 14 bases in between. This CDR3 reads CASGGGPNYEQYF. CDR3 nucleotide sequence: TGTGCCAGCGGCGGGGGCCCAAACTACGAGCAGTACTTC.

This chain uses TRBV18 with TRBJ2-3, with D perhaps matching TRBD2 (6 bases). V dropped 3 bases and J dropped 4 bases, with 20 bases sitting between them. The CDR3 has 17 amino acids. The germline CDR1 and CDR2 sequences are KGHSH and LQKENI. CDR3 sequence reads: CASSPRIGAGSADTQYF. In DNA form, the CDR3 reads TGTGCCAGCTCACCGAGGATTGGGGCGGGATCGGCAGATACGCAGTATTTT.

This chain joins TRBV19 and TRBJ1-5; unclear D gene. V was pared by 3 bases and J by 1 base, with 10 bases between. Germline CDR1 is LNHDA and CDR2 is SQIVND (reference sequence). The CDR3 length is 15 residues. In DNA, the CDR3 is TGTGCCAGTAGTATGGTGAAGGGCAGCAATCAGCCCCAGCATTTT. Its translation is CASSMVKGSNQPQHF.

The chain carries TRBV29-1 and TRBJ2-1, with D unclear. From germline, CDR1 is SQVTM and CDR2 ANQGSEA. V gave up 3 bases and J gave up 6 bases, with 6 bases separating them. CDR3 size: 11 residues. CDR3 sequence (DNA): TGCAGCGTTGATTCGCCCAATGAGCAGTTCTTC. Encoded protein: CSVDSPNEQFF.

The V call is TRBV5-1, the J call TRBJ2-7; the match to TRBD1 covers 7 bases. CDR1 is SGHRS and CDR2 is YFSETQ in the germline V gene. The CDR3 contains 15 residues. The V segment lost 7 bases and the J segment 4 bases; nucleotides outside the gene matches: 14. The CDR3 reads CASGYLGTDIYEQYF. DNA for the CDR3: TGCGCCAGCGGCTACCTAGGGACAGACATTTACGAGCAGTACTTC. Variable domain in full (rest from reference TRBV5-1 and TRBJ2-7): KAGVTQTPRYLIKTRGQQVTLSCSPISGHRSVSWYQQTPGQGLQFLFEYFSETQRNKGNFPGRFSGRQFSNSRSEMNVSTLELGDSALYLCASGYLGTDIYEQYFGPGTRLTVT.

The chain joins TRBV30 to TRBJ2-7; tentatively, D is TRBD1 (6 bases). This CDR3 contains 16 residues. The V end was cut by 0 bases, the J end by 0 bases, with 15 bases between. Germline V gene lookup returns CDR1 GTSNPN and CDR2 SVGIG (reference sequence). CDR3 in amino acids: CAWSVRSRTVSYEQYF. CDR3 nucleotide sequence: TGTGCCTGGAGTGTAAGGTCCCGGACAGTCTCCTACGAGCAGTACTTC.

The gene calls are TRBV4-2 and TRBJ1-2; no clear D gene. This CDR3 region has 14 residues. Germline CDR1 reads LGHNA; CDR2 reads YNFKEQ. V was shortened by 1 base and J by 2 bases, with 8 bases between the two germline ends. For the CDR3, the DNA is TGTGCCAGCAGCCAAGGGGCCAGAAACTATGGCTACACCTTC. Encoded protein: CASSQGARNYGYTF.

The V and J genes are TRBV9 and TRBJ2-1; 7 nucleotides match TRBD2. The CDR3 consists of 14 residues. The trim removed 1 base at V and 5 bases at J, leaving 3 bases unmatched. Germline-derived CDR1 and CDR2 are SGDLS and YYNGEE. The chain's CDR3 is CASSVRDYNNEQFF. Here the CDR3 DNA reads TGTGCCAGCAGCGTACGGGACTATAACAATGAGCAGTTCTTC.

J is TRBJ2-3 and V is TRBV9, with D possibly being TRBD1 (6 bases). V dropped 0 bases and J dropped 3 bases, with 14 bases sitting between them. CDR3 length: 16 amino acids. Germline loops: CDR1 SGDLS, CDR2 YYNGEE. The CDR3 sequence: CASSVAQGPSTDTQYF. The CDR3 nucleotides are TGTGCCAGCAGCGTAGCTCAGGGGCCATCTACAGATACGCAGTATTTT.

The rearrangement joins TRBV30 to TRBJ1-1, with D hard to call. In germline, CDR1 is GTSNPN, CDR2 SVGIG (reference sequence). The CDR3 loop spans 13 amino acids. V shed 3 bases and J shed 1 base, with 9 bases lying between them. The CDR3 DNA reads TGTGCCTGGAGACCCTCTGGGAACACTGAAGCTTTCTTT. Its translation is CAWRPSGNTEAFF.

The chain carries TRBV18 and TRBJ2-1; 9 nucleotides match TRBD1. Trimming at V came to 0 bases and at J to 4 bases, leaving 1 base not matched to a gene. The CDR3 totals 15 residues. The germline CDR1 and CDR2 sequences are KGHSH and LQKENI. This CDR3 reads CASSPPGTGYNEQFF. The CDR3 region has the DNA TGTGCCAGCTCACCACCCGGGACAGGGTACAATGAGCAGTTCTTC.

The chain joins TRBV11-2 to TRBJ2-1; weak D call: TRBD1 (6 bases). From germline, CDR1 is SGHAT and CDR2 FQNNGV. The CDR3 has 15 amino acids. Trimming removed 1 base from V and 9 bases from J, with 16 bases in between. CDR3 residues: CASSLVRGSRREQFF. The CDR3 DNA is TGTGCCAGCAGCTTAGTAAGGGGGAGCCGTCGTGAGCAGTTCTTC.

The chain uses TRBV11-2 and TRBJ2-3, with 7 nucleotides matching TRBD2. The CDR3 sequence is 17 residues long. Unmatched junction bases numbered 12, after V lost 6 bases and J lost 0 bases. Germline V gene lookup returns CDR1 SGHAT and CDR2 FQNNGV. The chain's CDR3 is CASRKEGTTTSTDTQYF. The CDR3 DNA sequence: TGTGCCAGCAGGAAAGAAGGGACTACTACTAGCACAGATACGCAGTATTTT.

The chain couples TRBV5-8 to TRBJ2-7, with D tentatively TRBD2 (6 bases). This CDR3 is 15 amino acids long. Germline V gene sequence: CDR1 SGHTS, CDR2 YDEGEE. The germline V and J ends were trimmed by 6 bases and 5 bases, with 21 bases remaining between them. CDR3 residues: CASKPRDRSGHEQYF. Here the CDR3 DNA reads TGTGCCAGCAAACCCCGGGACCGAAGCGGGCACGAGCAGTACTTC.

V is TRBV6-5 and J is TRBJ2-2; D is uncertain. Germline V gene sequence: CDR1 MNHEY, CDR2 SVGAGI. This CDR3 comprises 14 residues. The V gene lost 1 base and the J gene lost 1 base, with 4 bases spanning the gap. CDR3 bases: TGTGCCAGCAGTTACTTCCAGAACACCGGGGAGCTGTTTTTT. Residues: CASSYFQNTGELFF.